Reported below is one T cell receptor (beta chain). The antigen is not known. Germline V gives CDR1 SGDLS, CDR2 YYNGEE. V lost 4 bases and J 2 bases, leaving 13 bases between the germline ends. The CDR3 runs to 14 residues. Each sample contributed some 96,000 TCR templates to the assay. Libraries were prepared by immunoSEQ multiplex PCR; TCRdb keeps only in-frame clonotypes and omits some of them. The profile covers around 86,000 clones, with nearly 95% appearing a single time and around 0.33% taken by the ten largest. These data come from a study of siplizumab effects on memory and regulatory T cells. Findings and caveats of the study: The alloresponse seemed to draw substantially on naive T cells, which appeared more diverse than memory cells. Some alloreactive sequences were traceable to unstimulated CD4+ memory cells, and siplizumab significantly reduced them.

The chain joins TRBV9 to TRBJ2-7; either TRBD1 or TRBD2 may supply D (5 bases each). Specimen: non-Treg CD4+ T cells sorted from blood. The clonotype originates from a human donor in good health. CDR3 nucleotide sequence: TGTGCCAGCAGCCTCGGGGCTCAACCCTACGAGCAGTACTTC. It codes for CASSLGAQPYEQYF.